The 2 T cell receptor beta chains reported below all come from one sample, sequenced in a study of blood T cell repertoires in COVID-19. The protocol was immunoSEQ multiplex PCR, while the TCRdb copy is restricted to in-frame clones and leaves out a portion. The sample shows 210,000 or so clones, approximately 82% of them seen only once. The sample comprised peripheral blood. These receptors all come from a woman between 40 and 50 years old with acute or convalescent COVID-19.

CDR3 coding DNA: TGTGCCAGCAGCCCCGCTCTTAGCGAACTCCATGAGCAGTTCTTC. This gives the protein CASSPALSELHEQFF. The gene calls are TRBV7-2 and TRBJ2-1; possibly TRBD2 for D (5 bases). Trimming removed 5 bases from V and 8 bases from J, with 19 bases in between. This CDR3 contains 15 residues. Germline CDR1 and CDR2: SGHTA and FQGNSA.

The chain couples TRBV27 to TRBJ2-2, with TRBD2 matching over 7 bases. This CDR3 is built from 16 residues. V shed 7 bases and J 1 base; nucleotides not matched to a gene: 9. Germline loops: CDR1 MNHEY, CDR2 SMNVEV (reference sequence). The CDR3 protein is CASMGPQRGNTGELFF. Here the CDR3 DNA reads TGTGCCAGCATGGGGCCCCAGCGGGGGAACACCGGGGAGCTGTTTTTT.